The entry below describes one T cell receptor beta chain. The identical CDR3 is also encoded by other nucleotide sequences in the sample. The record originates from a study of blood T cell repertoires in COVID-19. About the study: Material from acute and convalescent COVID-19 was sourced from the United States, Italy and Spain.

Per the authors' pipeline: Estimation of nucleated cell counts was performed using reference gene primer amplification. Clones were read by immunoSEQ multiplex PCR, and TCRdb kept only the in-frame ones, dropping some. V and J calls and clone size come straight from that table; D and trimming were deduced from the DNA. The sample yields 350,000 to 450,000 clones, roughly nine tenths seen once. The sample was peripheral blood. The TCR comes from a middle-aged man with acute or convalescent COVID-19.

The CDR3 protein is CASSSYNQPQHF. As DNA, the CDR3 is TGTGCCAGCAGCTCGTACAATCAGCCCCAGCATTTT. The chain uses TRBV7-2 and TRBJ1-5; no definite D call. The V end was cut by 4 bases, the J end by 3 bases, with 4 bases between. The CDR3 contains 12 residues. Germline V gives CDR1 SGHTA, CDR2 FQGNSA.